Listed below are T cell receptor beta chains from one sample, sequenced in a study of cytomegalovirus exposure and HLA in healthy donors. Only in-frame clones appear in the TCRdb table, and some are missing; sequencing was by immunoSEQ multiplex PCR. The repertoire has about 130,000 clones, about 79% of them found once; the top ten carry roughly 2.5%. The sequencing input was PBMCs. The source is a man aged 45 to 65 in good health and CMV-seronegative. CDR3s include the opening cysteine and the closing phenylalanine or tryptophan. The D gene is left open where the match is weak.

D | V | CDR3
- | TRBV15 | CATSRDLSGDYGYTF
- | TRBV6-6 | CASSARTGYNEQFF
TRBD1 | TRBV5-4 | CASSGGGQGTYEQYF
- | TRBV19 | CASSITADTQYF
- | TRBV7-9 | CASSLTQTEAFF
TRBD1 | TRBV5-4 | CASSRQGEYGYTF
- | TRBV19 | CASSPTGYETQYF
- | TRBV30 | CAWSGTAKGSLHF
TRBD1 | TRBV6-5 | CASSPRTGRIETQYF
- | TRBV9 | CASSAPGEGGYQETQYF
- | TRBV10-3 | CAISGTGTGELFF
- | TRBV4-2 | CASSLEGGRNEKLFF
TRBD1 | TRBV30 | CAWSPSDRVNQPQHF
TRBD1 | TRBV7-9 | CASSRDRGGSSPLHF
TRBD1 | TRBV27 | CASSFIGTEGSNEQFF
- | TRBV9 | CASSVATGLGEKLFF
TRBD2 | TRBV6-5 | CASSPPQRGTTQYF
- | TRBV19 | CASSIGNSYTDTQYF
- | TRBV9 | CASSVELAYNEQFF
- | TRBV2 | CASRQTRTDTQYF
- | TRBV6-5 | CASSYKRDGYEQYF
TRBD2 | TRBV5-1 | CASNSGTSGISTDTQYF
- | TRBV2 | CASSETGENTEAFF
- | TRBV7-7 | CASSEGESGELFF
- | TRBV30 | CAWSTGSNQPQHF
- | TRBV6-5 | CASSYSTGNYGYTF
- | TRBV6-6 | CATQGYTF
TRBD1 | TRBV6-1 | CASRRDRGQETQYF
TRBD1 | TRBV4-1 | CASSQEGQGARNEQFF
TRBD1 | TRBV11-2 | CASSPPGQGHYEQYF
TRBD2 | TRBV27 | CASSLNSGGTYNEQFF
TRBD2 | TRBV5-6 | CASSQRGAPNIQYF
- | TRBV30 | CAWREGPRGYTF
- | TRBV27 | CASSLSGDTQYF
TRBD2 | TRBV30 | CAWTGGNYNEQFF
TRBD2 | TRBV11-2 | CASSFSGGAVAKNIQYF
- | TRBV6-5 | CASSFRNYNSPLHF
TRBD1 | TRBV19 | CASSPGQGATYEQYF
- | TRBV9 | CASSPGEKNIQYF
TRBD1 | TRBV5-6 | CASRAQGVSADEQFF
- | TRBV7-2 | CASSLDTQGWNSPLHF
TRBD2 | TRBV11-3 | CASSPLAGGTDTQYF
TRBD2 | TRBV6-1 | CASRVGGGTDTQYF
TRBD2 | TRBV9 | CASSVGTGGPPPQYF
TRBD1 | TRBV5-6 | CASSPIDRANGYTF
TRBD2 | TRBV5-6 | CASSFRGEETQYF
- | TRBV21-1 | CASSKGQIPYTEAFF
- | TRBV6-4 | CASSELAGASPLHF
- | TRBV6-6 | CASSSGQPPIYEQYF
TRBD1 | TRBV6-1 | CASSEGTGGVGNQPQHF
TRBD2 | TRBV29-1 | CSAEGSGGVSYNEQFF
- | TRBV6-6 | CASSYVLAVNTGELFF
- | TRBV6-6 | CASSYSQGSYEQYF
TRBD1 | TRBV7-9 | CASSLEQGYTEAFF